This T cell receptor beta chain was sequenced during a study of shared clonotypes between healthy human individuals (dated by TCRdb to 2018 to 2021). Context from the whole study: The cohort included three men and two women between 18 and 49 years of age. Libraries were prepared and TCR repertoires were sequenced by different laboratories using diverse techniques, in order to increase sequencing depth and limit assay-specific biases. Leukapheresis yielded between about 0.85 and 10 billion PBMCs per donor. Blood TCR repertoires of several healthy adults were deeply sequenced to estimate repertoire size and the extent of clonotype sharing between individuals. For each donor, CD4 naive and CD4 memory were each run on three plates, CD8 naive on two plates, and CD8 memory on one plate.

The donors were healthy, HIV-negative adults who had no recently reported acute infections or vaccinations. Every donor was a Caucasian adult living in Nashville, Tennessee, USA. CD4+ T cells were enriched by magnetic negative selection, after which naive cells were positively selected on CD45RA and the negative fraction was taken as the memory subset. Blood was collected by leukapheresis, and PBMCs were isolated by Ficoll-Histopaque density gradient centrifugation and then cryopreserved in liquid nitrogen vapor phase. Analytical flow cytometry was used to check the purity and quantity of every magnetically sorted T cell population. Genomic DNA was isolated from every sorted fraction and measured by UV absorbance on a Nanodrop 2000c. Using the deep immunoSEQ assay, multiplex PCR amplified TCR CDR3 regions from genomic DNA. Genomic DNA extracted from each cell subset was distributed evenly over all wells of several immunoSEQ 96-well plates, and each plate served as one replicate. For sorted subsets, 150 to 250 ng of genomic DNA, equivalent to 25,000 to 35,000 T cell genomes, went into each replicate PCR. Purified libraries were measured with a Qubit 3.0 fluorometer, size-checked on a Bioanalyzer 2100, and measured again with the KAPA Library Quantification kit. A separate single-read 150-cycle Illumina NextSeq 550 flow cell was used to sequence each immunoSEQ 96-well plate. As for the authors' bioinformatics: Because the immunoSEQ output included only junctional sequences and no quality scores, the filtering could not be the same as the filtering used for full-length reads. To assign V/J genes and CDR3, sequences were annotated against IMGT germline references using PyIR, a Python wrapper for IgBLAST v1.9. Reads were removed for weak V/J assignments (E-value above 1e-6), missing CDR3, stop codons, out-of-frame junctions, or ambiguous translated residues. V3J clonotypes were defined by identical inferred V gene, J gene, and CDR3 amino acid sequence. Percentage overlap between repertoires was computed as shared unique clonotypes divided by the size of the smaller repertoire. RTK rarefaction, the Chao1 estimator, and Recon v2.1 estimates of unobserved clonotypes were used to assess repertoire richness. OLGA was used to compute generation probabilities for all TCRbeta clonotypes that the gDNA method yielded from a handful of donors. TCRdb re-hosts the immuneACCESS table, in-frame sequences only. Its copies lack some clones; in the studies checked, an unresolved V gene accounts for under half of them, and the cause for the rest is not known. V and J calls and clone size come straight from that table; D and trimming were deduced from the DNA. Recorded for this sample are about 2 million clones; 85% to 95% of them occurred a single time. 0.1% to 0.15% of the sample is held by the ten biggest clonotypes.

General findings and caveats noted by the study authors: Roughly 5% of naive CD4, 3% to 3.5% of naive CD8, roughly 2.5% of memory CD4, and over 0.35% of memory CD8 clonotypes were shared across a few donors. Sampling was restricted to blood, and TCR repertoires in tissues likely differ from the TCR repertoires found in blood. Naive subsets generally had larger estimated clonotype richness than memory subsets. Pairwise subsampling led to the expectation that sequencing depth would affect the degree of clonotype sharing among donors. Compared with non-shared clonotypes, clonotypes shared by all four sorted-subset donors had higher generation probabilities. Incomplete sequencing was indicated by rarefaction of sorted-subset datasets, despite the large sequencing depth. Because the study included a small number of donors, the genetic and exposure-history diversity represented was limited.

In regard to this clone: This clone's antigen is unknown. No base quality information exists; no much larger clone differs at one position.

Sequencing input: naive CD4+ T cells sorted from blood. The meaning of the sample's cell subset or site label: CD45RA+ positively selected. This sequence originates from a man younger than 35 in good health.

The CDR3 in this case is CASSSPLVQSNEQFF. The DNA sequence is as follows: TGTGCCAGCAGCTCCCCCCTCGTCCAGTCCAATGAGCAGTTCTTC. The V and J segments used are TRBV5-4 and TRBJ2-1; no D gene call is confident. The CDR3 starts with the cysteine, ends with the phenylalanine, and has 15 residues. The retained sequence is limited to the CDR3, 45 bases, with the frame set at the first base. The junction carries 16 bases between V and J, which are trimmed by 3 bases and 6 bases respectively. The CDR1 and CDR2 encoded by the germline V gene (reference sequence) are SGHNT and YYREEE. With the rest looked up from the reference TRBV5-4 and TRBJ2-1 genes rather than sequenced, the full variable domain is ETGVTQSPTHLIKTRGQQVTLRCSSQSGHNTVSWYQQALGQGPQFIFQYYREEENGRGNFPPRFSGLQFPNYSSELNVNALELDDSALYLCASSSPLVQSNEQFFGPGTRLTVL.